A single TCR beta chain is shown here with its context. The data originate from a study of TIL therapy for anti-PD-1-resistant metastatic lung cancer. The germline gives CDR1 MGHRA, CDR2 YSYEKL. This CDR3 comprises 15 residues. V was trimmed by 2 bases and J by 0 bases, leaving 8 bases between them. The time point here: pre-treatment sample, taken before nivolumab and TIL therapy. The libraries were made with immunoSEQ v3. Clones were sequenced by immunoSEQ multiplex PCR, and TCRdb holds only the in-frame ones, with some missing. The table records approximately 50,000 clones, 75% to 85% of them present only once.

This TCR came from a person between 25 and 79 years old with non-small cell lung cancer. This chain links TRBV4-1 with TRBJ1-5, with no clear D. Sequencing was performed on blood, taken at baseline. CDR3 nucleotides: TGCGCCAGCAGCCAATGGGCGGATAGCAATCAGCCCCAGCATTTT. Protein product: CASSQWADSNQPQHF.